The next 21 T cell receptor beta chains were all read from a single sample in a study of pediatric ulcerative colitis. TCRdb's table, derived via immunoSEQ multiplex PCR, lists solely in-frame clones and lacks some. The repertoire holds 55,000 to 80,000 clones, with about three quarters as singletons. Sequencing input: blood. These receptors all come from a boy under 18 with moderate ulcerative colitis.

As DNA, the CDR3 is TGTGCCACCGGGGAGGGGGGGCCCCAGCATTTT. This codes for CATGEGGPQHF. The chain is built from TRBV10-3 and TRBJ1-5; possible D gene TRBD1, 6 bases. The V end was cut by 10 bases, the J end by 9 bases, with 13 bases between. Germline-derived CDR1 and CDR2 are ENHRY and SYGVKD. This CDR3 region has 11 residues.

The chain carries TRBV9 and TRBJ1-5; no clear D gene. The CDR3 covers 15 residues. Deletions cut 3 bases from V and 3 bases from J, with 13 bases between. Germline CDR1 is SGDLS and CDR2 is YYNGEE. CDR3 nucleotide sequence: TGTGCCAGCAGCGCGGAAGGCCAGGTCAATCAGCCCCAGCATTTT. Its translation is CASSAEGQVNQPQHF.

The chain carries TRBV25-1 and TRBJ1-2; D gene unclear. Germline-derived CDR1 and CDR2 are MGHDK and SYGVNS. This CDR3 comprises 11 residues. Trimming left V 6 bases short and J 7 bases short, with 9 bases between. CDR3 bases: TGTGCCAGCAGGGCCGGGCGTGGCTACACCTTC. Translated: CASRAGRGYTF.

The chain couples TRBV2 to TRBJ1-3, with 9 bases identical to TRBD1. The CDR3 sequence is 15 residues long. The V gene end was trimmed by 9 bases and the J gene end by 5 bases; junction bases not matched to a gene: 11. Per germline, CDR1 SNHLY and CDR2 FYNNEI. The DNA of the CDR3 is TGTGCCAGACTCGCGACGGGACAGGGACGAAACACCATATATTTT. This sequence encodes CARLATGQGRNTIYF.

The chain uses TRBV5-1 and TRBJ2-2; D possibly corresponds to TRBD1 (5 bases). Trimming pared 4 bases from V and 7 bases from J, leaving 20 bases between. Germline V gene data show CDR1 as SGHRS and CDR2 as YFSETQ. This CDR3 region has 16 residues. CDR3 sequence reads: CASSPSGRGWGGELFF. CDR3 sequence (DNA): TGCGCCAGCAGCCCGTCAGGAAGGGGTTGGGGCGGGGAGCTGTTTTTT.

The chain couples TRBV5-6 to TRBJ2-6; D not certain. CDR3 length: 17 amino acids. CDR1 is SGHDT and CDR2 is YYEEEE in the germline V gene. Trimming took off 4 bases at V and 4 bases at J, with 18 bases between the two ends. CDR3 protein: CASSLRTVRGGANVLTF. The DNA of the CDR3 is TGTGCCAGCAGCCTTCGTACAGTCCGCGGCGGGGCCAACGTCCTGACTTTC.

This clone has only a few counts. The rearrangement links TRBV7-3 to TRBJ2-7; either TRBD1 or TRBD2 may supply D (5 bases each). The CDR3 totals 14 residues. Between the trimmed V and J ends, which lost 5 bases and 0 bases, there was a span of 11 bases. Per the germline V gene, CDR1 is SGHTA and CDR2 is FQGTGA. CDR3 DNA sequence: TGTGCCAGCAGCCCGGGACGAAGCTCCTACGAGCAGTACTTC. Translation gives CASSPGRSSYEQYF.

Concerning this clone itself: Other DNA sequences of this sample code for an identical CDR3. J is TRBJ1-5 and V is TRBV2; D remains unclear. Per the germline V gene, CDR1 is SNHLY and CDR2 is FYNNEI. V was shortened by 6 bases and J by 0 bases, with 6 bases between the two germline ends. The CDR3 covers 13 residues. CDR3 loop: CASSLYSNQPQHF. Here the CDR3 DNA reads TGTGCCAGCAGCCTATATAGCAATCAGCCCCAGCATTTT.

In regard to this clone: The sample has other DNA sequences that encode this CDR3 too. The chain carries TRBV5-1 and TRBJ2-7, with D uncertain. The CDR3 extends over 13 amino acids. Germline assignment: CDR1 SGHRS and CDR2 YFSETQ. Trimming took 0 bases from V and 4 from J, leaving 8 bases between them. CDR3 amino acids: CASSLASPYEQYF. Written as DNA, the CDR3 is TGCGCCAGCAGCTTGGCAAGTCCGTACGAGCAGTACTTC. The whole variable domain, remainder taken from reference TRBV5-1 and TRBJ2-7, is KAGVTQTPRYLIKTRGQQVTLSCSPISGHRSVSWYQQTPGQGLQFLFEYFSETQRNKGNFPGRFSGRQFSNSRSEMNVSTLELGDSALYLCASSLASPYEQYFGPGTRLTVT.

This clone was counted once. The chain joins TRBV5-1 to TRBJ1-1, with TRBD1 as a possible D gene (5 bases). The CDR3 runs to 14 residues. V gave up 4 bases and J gave up 4 bases, with 14 bases separating them. Per the germline V gene, CDR1 is SGHRS and CDR2 is YFSETQ. CDR3 sequence (DNA): TGCGCCAGCAGCCACGACGGGGGGACCACTGAAGCTTTCTTT. It translates to CASSHDGGTTEAFF.

This chain connects TRBV28 to TRBJ1-4; TRBD1 aligns across 10 bases. Looked up from germline, CDR1 is MDHEN and CDR2 is SYDVKM. The ends lost 6 bases at V and 3 bases at J; junction bases unmatched: 4. The CDR3 length is 15 residues. This chain's CDR3 is CASSGTGVPNEKLFF. The CDR3 DNA sequence: TGTGCCAGCAGCGGGACAGGGGTACCTAATGAAAAACTGTTTTTT.

The rearrangement uses TRBV4-1 and TRBJ2-5; 13 nucleotides align to TRBD2. This CDR3 is built from 18 residues. Germline values: CDR1 MGHRA, CDR2 YSYEKL. V lost 1 base to trimming and J lost 2 bases; unmatched junction nucleotides: 7. The CDR3 region is CASSQAGGTSGVQETQYF. The CDR3 DNA is TGCGCCAGCAGCCAAGCGGGAGGGACTAGCGGGGTACAAGAGACCCAGTACTTC.

This clone occurred many times. This rearrangement joins TRBV30 to TRBJ1-2, with 7 bases matching TRBD1. V was clipped by 3 bases and J by 2 bases; unmatched bases: 3. The CDR3 totals 13 residues. The V gene's germline CDR1 is GTSNPN and CDR2 SVGIG (reference sequence). Here the CDR3 reads CAWRTGRNYGYTF. In nucleotides, the CDR3 is TGTGCCTGGAGGACAGGGCGGAACTATGGCTACACCTTC.

The chain couples TRBV29-1 to TRBJ2-3, with 9 bases fitting TRBD2. After removal of 8 bases from V and 2 bases from J, the junction contained 8 bases not matched to a gene. CDR1 and CDR2 (germline): SQVTM, ANQGSEA. This CDR3 contains 14 residues. DNA of the CDR3: TGCAGCACCTCGCGGGGGGGAGACACAGATACGCAGTATTTT. This encodes CSTSRGGDTDTQYF.

The chain links TRBV6-5 to TRBJ1-1, with a tentative D call TRBD1 (6 bases). Trimming removed 6 bases from V and 5 bases from J, with 16 bases in between. CDR3 length equals 14 residues. CDR1 and CDR2 (germline): MNHEY, SVGAGI. The chain's CDR3 is CASRLGQWGTEAFF. The CDR3 nucleotides are TGTGCCAGCAGACTTGGACAGTGGGGGACTGAAGCTTTCTTT.

This clone has a handful of counts. The rearrangement links TRBV19 to TRBJ1-5; D remains unclear. From germline, CDR1 is LNHDA and CDR2 SQIVND (reference sequence). The V gene lost 10 bases and the J gene lost 0 bases, with 16 bases spanning the gap. This CDR3 has 15 residues. In nucleotides, the CDR3 is TGTGCCACCTCCGGGTTAAAAAATAGCAATCAGCCCCAGCATTTT. Protein product: CATSGLKNSNQPQHF.

The chain is built from TRBV9 and TRBJ2-7; 11 positions match TRBD2. The germline CDR1 and CDR2 sequences are SGDLS and YYNGEE. The V segment lost 0 bases and the J segment 7 bases; nucleotides outside the gene matches: 3. The CDR3 length is 14 residues. The DNA for the CDR3 is TGTGCCAGCAGCGTAGCGAGGACTAGCGGGGAGCAGTACTTC. This sequence encodes CASSVARTSGEQYF.

The rearrangement joins TRBV4-1 to TRBJ2-6; the D is unclear. Per the germline V gene, CDR1 is MGHRA and CDR2 is YSYEKL. V lost 0 bases and J lost 0, with 9 bases in between. CDR3 length: 17 residues. The CDR3 DNA is TGCGCCAGCAGCCAAGAAATGGAAGGCTCTGGGGCCAACGTCCTGACTTTC. Amino acid sequence: CASSQEMEGSGANVLTF.

This rearrangement joins TRBV11-3 to TRBJ2-7, with TRBD1 as a possible D gene (5 bases). The CDR3 consists of 15 residues. CDR1 is SGHNT and CDR2 is YENEEA in the germline V gene. The V end was cut by 2 bases, the J end by 3 bases, with 14 bases between. CDR3 sequence: CASSLQGHLYYEQYF. Here the CDR3 DNA reads TGTGCCAGCAGCTTACAAGGACACCTTTACTACGAGCAGTACTTC.

The gene calls are TRBV30 and TRBJ1-1; D is unclear. The CDR3 consists of 14 residues. CDR1 and CDR2 (germline): GTSNPN, SVGIG (reference sequence). V lost 5 bases, J lost 0 bases, and 13 bases lay in between. The CDR3 nucleotides read TGTGCCTGGGGGAGGTCTGGGATGAACACTGAAGCTTTCTTT. Amino acid sequence: CAWGRSGMNTEAFF.

This chain uses TRBV11-1 with TRBJ1-5; no firm D call. The CDR3 is 14 residues long. V shed 2 bases and J shed 7 bases, with 12 bases lying between them. Germline CDR1 and CDR2: SGHAT and FQDESV (reference sequence). The DNA of the CDR3 is TGTGCCAGCAGCTTATTGAGGCACGACCAGCCCCAGCATTTT. This translates into CASSLLRHDQPQHF.